The 13 T cell receptor beta chains listed next were all sequenced from one sample in a study of blood T cell repertoires in COVID-19 (dated by TCRdb to 2020 to 2021). Libraries were constructed by the immunoSEQ multiplex PCR assay. The clones in this table, taken by TCRdb from immuneACCESS, are in-frame only. Not every clone is retained; where verified, under half of the shortfall comes from an unresolved V gene, and the cause of the rest is unknown. The sample table holds 40,000 to 60,000 clones, of which around 86% were seen once. 2.6% of the sample is taken by the ten largest. The sequenced material came from peripheral blood. These receptors were taken from a woman at least 80 years old with COVID-19, enrolled during active disease.

The CDR3 coding sequence is TGTGCCAGTAGTATCGGACAGGGGAACGAGCAGTACTTC. Translated, it gives CASSIGQGNEQYF. The rearrangement links TRBV19 to TRBJ2-7; TRBD1 matches at 9 bases. V was pared by 3 bases and J by 5 bases, with 2 bases of the junction left unmatched. There are 13 residues in the CDR3. CDR1 and CDR2 (germline): LNHDA, SQIVND (reference sequence). The full variable domain, completed using reference TRBV19 and TRBJ2-7, is DGGITQSPKYLFRKEGQNVTLSCEQNLNHDAMYWYRQDPGQGLRLIYYSQIVNDFQKGDIAEGYSVSREKKESFPLTVTSAQKNPTAFYLCASSIGQGNEQYFGPGTRLTVT.

The gene calls are TRBV5-6 and TRBJ1-6; D not certain. The ends were cut back, 4 bases at V and 16 bases at J, with 24 bases in the middle. From germline, CDR1 is SGHDT and CDR2 YYEEEE. This CDR3 contains 15 residues. Written as DNA, the CDR3 is TGTGCCAGCAGCCAACCAGGCTTTCACCAGAAGGCTCTCCACTTT. Protein: CASSQPGFHQKALHF.

The chain recombines TRBV19 with TRBJ2-3, with 8 bases that match TRBD2. This CDR3 has 16 residues. V was pared by 5 bases and J by 2 bases, with 9 bases of the junction left unmatched. Germline CDR1 reads LNHDA; CDR2 reads SQIVND (reference sequence). CDR3 sequence: CASSPQSGGYTDTQYF. The CDR3 coding sequence is TGTGCCAGTAGTCCCCAAAGCGGGGGATACACAGATACGCAGTATTTT.

The CDR3 here is CASSRTHRRDGYTF. CDR3 nucleotides: TGTGCCAGTAGCAGGACCCACAGGAGGGATGGCTACACCTTC. This chain joins TRBV19 and TRBJ1-2; weak D call: TRBD1 (5 bases). From germline, CDR1 is LNHDA and CDR2 SQIVND (reference sequence). This CDR3 contains 14 residues. Trimming cost V 6 bases and J 6 bases, with 17 bases left between them.

The chain uses TRBV4-1 and TRBJ2-3; 11 bases fit TRBD2. From germline, CDR1 is MGHRA and CDR2 YSYEKL. V shed 2 bases, J shed 0 bases, and the junction held 7 bases outside the gene matches. The CDR3 runs to 18 residues. CDR3 amino acids: CASSQSKTSGVSTDTQYF. DNA for the CDR3: TGCGCCAGCAGCCAATCGAAGACTAGCGGGGTTAGCACAGATACGCAGTATTTT.

V is TRBV5-1 and J is TRBJ1-2; D unclear. The germline gives CDR1 SGHRS, CDR2 YFSETQ. The V and J ends lost 4 bases and 5 bases respectively, with 12 bases between them. The CDR3 is 13 amino acids. The CDR3 nucleotides read TGCGCCAGCAGCCCCAACAGTCGTTATGGCTACACCTTC. This sequence encodes CASSPNSRYGYTF.

The sample holds a few counts of this clone. The rearrangement uses TRBV6-5 and TRBJ1-1; D not resolved. This CDR3 is built from 15 residues. Per the germline V gene, CDR1 is MNHEY and CDR2 is SVGAGI. Trimming shortened V by 6 bases and J by 11 bases, and 25 bases separated the two germline ends. The CDR3 nucleotides are TGTGCCAGCAGACACCACGACATGACGTTGGGTTACGCTTTCTTT. Its translation is CASRHHDMTLGYAFF.

The J gene is TRBJ1-2, the V gene TRBV10-2; tentatively, D is TRBD1 (6 bases). This CDR3 is built from 14 residues. Per germline, CDR1 WSHSY and CDR2 SAAADI. With 8 bases removed from V and 2 bases from J, the gap between germline ends came to 15 bases. As DNA, the CDR3 is TGCGCCAGCTCAGAAGGGGGGGCGAACTATGGCTACACCTTC. Its protein product is CASSEGGANYGYTF.

The chain employs TRBV11-2 and TRBJ2-1; TRBD1 matches at 9 bases. In germline, CDR1 is SGHAT, CDR2 FQNNGV. J was trimmed by 6 bases and V by 3 bases; bases with no gene match: 3. The CDR3 runs 14 residues. CDR3 nucleotides: TGTGCCAGCAGCTTGGGACAGGGCGGCAATGAGCAGTTCTTC. Residues: CASSLGQGGNEQFF.

This clone appeared a single time. The V call is TRBV30, the J call TRBJ1-3, with D unresolved. The CDR3 is 16 residues long. Trimming removed 1 base from V and 3 bases from J, with 16 bases in between. The germline V gene encodes CDR1 GTSNPN and CDR2 SVGIG (reference sequence). Here the CDR3 reads CAWSATSGLDGNTIYF. The CDR3 nucleotides read TGTGCCTGGAGTGCTACCAGTGGGCTTGATGGAAACACCATATATTTT.

This sequence joins TRBV3-1 (or the pseudogene TRBV3-2) and TRBJ1-5, with D hard to call. With 2 bases removed from V and 3 bases from J, the gap between germline ends came to 11 bases. CDR3 length: 15 amino acids. Looked up from germline, CDR1 is LGHDT and CDR2 is YNNKEL (reference sequence). DNA for the CDR3: TGTGCCAGCAGCCAAAAGTTAAACTACAATCAGCCCCAGCATTTT. Translated: CASSQKLNYNQPQHF.

The chain joins TRBV7-6 to TRBJ1-4, with 7 bases matching TRBD1. CDR1 is SGHVS, CDR2 FNYEAQ, per germline. The CDR3 is 17 residues long. Trimming at V came to 4 bases and at J to 0 bases, leaving 8 bases not matched to a gene. CDR3 in DNA: TGTGCCAGCAGCTCCCGACAGGGCCACGCAACTAATGAAAAACTGTTTTTT. Amino acids: CASSSRQGHATNEKLFF.

The rearrangement joins TRBV7-2 to TRBJ2-1, with TRBD1 matching over 11 bases. This CDR3 is 17 amino acids long. V lost 11 bases to trimming and J lost 0 bases; unmatched junction nucleotides: 12. CDR1 is SGHTA and CDR2 is FQGNSA in the germline V gene. CDR3 sequence reads: CAGKGQGASNSYNEQFF. For the CDR3, the DNA is TGTGCCGGGAAAGGACAGGGGGCTTCGAACTCCTACAATGAGCAGTTCTTC.